This TCR beta chain appears in the sequencing data of a study of vaccination and CD4 T cells after COVID-19. CDR3 size: 13 residues. Trimming pared 3 bases from V and 9 bases from J, leaving 12 bases between. Germline V gene data show CDR1 as SGHNT and CDR2 as YENEEA. The treatment: roughly ten-day PBMC culture with coronavirus spike peptide pools or control peptides (ViraFEST assay). Once obtained from cultured CD4+ T cells, the DNA was sequenced using the Oncomine TCR Beta short-read assay. MiXCR was run by TCRdb on the PCR reads, yielding one entry per CDR3 protein. The table has 17,000 or so distinct CDR3 sequences, 55% to 65% seen once. Regarding this clonotype: Its antigen is currently unknown.

The origin of this receptor is a human donor who had recovered from COVID-19. Sample: CD4+ T cells from blood, cultured in vitro, taken after SARS-CoV-2 vaccination. The chain recombines TRBV11-3 with TRBJ2-1; the D is unclear. The CDR3: CASSLLRTREQFF. The CDR3 nucleotides read TGTGCCAGCAGCTTGTTGCGAACACGTGAGCAGTTCTTC.